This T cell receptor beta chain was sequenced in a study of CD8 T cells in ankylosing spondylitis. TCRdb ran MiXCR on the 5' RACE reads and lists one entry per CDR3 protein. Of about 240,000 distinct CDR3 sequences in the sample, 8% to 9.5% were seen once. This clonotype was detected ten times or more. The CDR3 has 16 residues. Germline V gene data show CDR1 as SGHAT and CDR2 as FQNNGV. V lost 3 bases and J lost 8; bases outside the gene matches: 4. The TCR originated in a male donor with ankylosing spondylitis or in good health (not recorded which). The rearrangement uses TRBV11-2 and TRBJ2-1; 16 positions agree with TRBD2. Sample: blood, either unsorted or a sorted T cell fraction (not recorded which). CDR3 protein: CASSLGLAGGAHEQFF. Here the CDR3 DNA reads TGTGCCAGCAGCTTGGGACTAGCGGGGGGGGCCCATGAGCAGTTCTTC.